What follows is one TCR beta chain and its context. Its target is unknown. Primed by a sample-barcoded 5' primer and a J-beta primer mix, a second PCR proceeded for 7 to 11 cycles. Each CDR3 protein is one row after TCRdb ran MiXCR on the 5' RACE reads. The table shows roughly 720,000 distinct CDR3 sequences, with 53% occurring only once. The CDR3 length is 14 residues. With 3 bases removed from V and 4 bases from J, the gap between germline ends came to 10 bases. Germline V gene data show CDR1 as SGHRS and CDR2 as YFSETQ. The data are from a study of blood T cells in healthy people across ages. Study-wide results and limits: Any changes in expanded clonotypes were possibly confounded, as donor CMV status remained unknown.

The sequenced sample was blood. The chain links TRBV5-1 to TRBJ1-4; TRBD1 might be the D (5 bases). The clonotype comes from an elderly man in good health. CDR3 coding DNA: TGCGCCAGCAGCTCCATGGGGGATAATGAAAAACTGTTTTTT. It is translated as CASSSMGDNEKLFF.